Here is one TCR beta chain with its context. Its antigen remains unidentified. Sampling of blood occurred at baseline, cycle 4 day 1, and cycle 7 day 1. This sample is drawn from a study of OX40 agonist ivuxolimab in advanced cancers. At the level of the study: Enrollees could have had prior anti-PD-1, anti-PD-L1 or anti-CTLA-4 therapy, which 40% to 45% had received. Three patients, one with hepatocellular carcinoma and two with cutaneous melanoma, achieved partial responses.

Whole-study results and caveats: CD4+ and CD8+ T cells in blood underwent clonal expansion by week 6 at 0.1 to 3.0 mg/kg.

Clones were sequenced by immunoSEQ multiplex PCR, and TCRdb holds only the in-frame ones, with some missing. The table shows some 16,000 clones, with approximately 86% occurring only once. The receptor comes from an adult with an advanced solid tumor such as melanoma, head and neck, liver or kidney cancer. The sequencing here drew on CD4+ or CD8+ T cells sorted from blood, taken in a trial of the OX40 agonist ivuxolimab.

The CDR3 protein is CASSPGTGLTGELFF. The CDR3 coding sequence is TGTGCCAGCAGCCCCGGGACAGGGCTCACCGGGGAGCTGTTTTTT. The rearrangement uses TRBV7-8 and TRBJ2-2; 9 nucleotides align to TRBD1. Trimming at V came to 5 bases and at J to 4 bases, leaving 5 bases not matched to a gene. The CDR3 is 15 residues long. Germline CDR1 SGHVS, CDR2 FQNEAQ.